Listed below are T cell receptor beta chains from one sample, sequenced in a study of CD8 T cells in Susac syndrome. One entry per CDR3 protein, called by TCRdb with MiXCR from the immunoSEQ multiplex PCR reads. The table has some 150,000 distinct CDR3 sequences, more than 85% seen once; the top ten hold about 0.15%. The specimen was CD4+ T cells from PBMCs. The receptors shown here come from a human donor with Susac syndrome. CDR3s include the opening cysteine and the closing phenylalanine or tryptophan. The D gene is left open where the match is weak. Only some rows state a clone size, as once, few, many or a class for expanded clones.

DNA	CDR3	D	size	V	J
TGTGCCAGCACCTTCGGGCAGCGTAGAGTCTACGAGCAGTACTTC	CASTFGQRRVYEQYF	NA	NA	TRBV12-3/TRBV12-4	TRBJ2-7
TGTGCTAGTGGTTTGGTACCAAAACACTCTGGGGCCAACGTCCTGACTTTC	CASGLVPKHSGANVLTF	NA	NA	TRBV12-5	TRBJ2-6
TGTGCTACCCAACAGGCTCTGAACACTGAAGCTTTCTTT	CATQQALNTEAFF	NA	NA	TRBV12-5	TRBJ1-1
TGTGCCAGCAGTTATTTGGACAGGGCCTATGGCTACACCTTC	CASSYLDRAYGYTF	TRBD1	NA	TRBV6-5	TRBJ1-2
TGCAGCGGGCTGCAGGGTCAGAACACCATATATTTT	CSGLQGQNTIYF	NA	NA	TRBV20-1	TRBJ1-3
TGCAGTGCTAGAGGTCTAGACCCCCGGGGTCAGCCCCAGCATTTT	CSARGLDPRGQPQHF	NA	NA	TRBV20-1	TRBJ1-5
TGTGCCAGCAGCCGCCAGCAGAACACTGAAGCTTTCTTT	CASSRQQNTEAFF	NA	NA	TRBV13	TRBJ1-1
TGTGCCAGCAGCTTGGGGGGACGAACATTTGGCTACACCTTC	CASSLGGRTFGYTF	NA	NA	TRBV7-8	TRBJ1-2
TGTGCCACCAGTATACAGGGGGCTTACGAGCAGTACTTC	CATSIQGAYEQYF	TRBD1	NA	TRBV15	TRBJ2-7
TGTGCCAGCAGCCTACTCGACTCGCAGTTCTTC	CASSLLDSQFF	NA	NA	TRBV3-1	TRBJ2-1
TGTGCCAGCACCAGCGTGGGGGTGAGCGCAGATACGCAGTATTTT	CASTSVGVSADTQYF	NA	NA	TRBV25-1	TRBJ2-3
TGTGCCAGCAGTTTACAGGGGTCCCGATTTGGCTACACCTTC	CASSLQGSRFGYTF	NA	NA	TRBV27	TRBJ1-2
TGTGCCAGCTCACCGAGACAGGGGACTAACTATGGCTACACCTTC	CASSPRQGTNYGYTF	TRBD1	NA	TRBV18	TRBJ1-2
TGTGCCTGGAGTGGAGACACCTATAATTCACCCCTCCACTTT	CAWSGDTYNSPLHF	NA	NA	TRBV30	TRBJ1-6
TGTGCCAGCTCACCATCAGTTCAAGAGACCCAGTACTTC	CASSPSVQETQYF	NA	NA	TRBV18	TRBJ2-5
TGTGCCAGCAGCCTCGGAGCGGGAGGGGGTGAGCAGTTCTTC	CASSLGAGGGEQFF	TRBD2	NA	TRBV12-3/TRBV12-4	TRBJ2-1
TGTGCCTGGACCAGGGGTAGCAATCAGCCCCAGCATTTT	CAWTRGSNQPQHF	NA	NA	TRBV30	TRBJ1-5
TGTGCCAGCAGCGGGGGGGGAGGACTCCCGGAAAGCAAGCAGTTCTTC	CASSGGGGLPESKQFF	TRBD2	NA	TRBV9	TRBJ2-1
TGTGCCAGCAGCCCCGCCTCCTCACAGGGGGGGACCTACAATGAGCAGTTCTTC	CASSPASSQGGTYNEQFF	NA	once	TRBV3-1	TRBJ2-1
TGTGCCAGCAAGCGGGGAGGGAAAACTGGGGCCAACGTCCTGACTTTC	CASKRGGKTGANVLTF	TRBD2	NA	TRBV28	TRBJ2-6
TGCAGTGCTTCCGACAGGGAATATAGCAATCAGCCCCAGCATTTT	CSASDREYSNQPQHF	TRBD1	NA	TRBV20-1	TRBJ1-5
TGCAGTGCCTCGAAGGACGTTGCTGGAAACACCATATATTTT	CSASKDVAGNTIYF	NA	NA	TRBV20-1	TRBJ1-3
TGCAGTGCTAGCCACAAGGGTGAGGACATTCAGTACTTC	CSASHKGEDIQYF	NA	NA	TRBV20-1	TRBJ2-4
TGCAGCGTTCGGACAGGGAACACTGAAGCTTTCTTT	CSVRTGNTEAFF	TRBD1	NA	TRBV29-1	TRBJ1-1
TGCGCCAGCAGCCAGGAGTACCAAGAGACCCAGTACTTC	CASSQEYQETQYF	NA	NA	TRBV4-1	TRBJ2-5
TGTGCCAGCAGCTTGACCGGGGAGCTGTTTTTT	CASSLTGELFF	NA	NA	TRBV7-3	TRBJ2-2
TGCGCCAGCAGCCAACCAGTCGGCCTCTATGGCTACACCTTC	CASSQPVGLYGYTF	NA	NA	TRBV4-1	TRBJ1-2
TGCGCCAGCAGCAGTAAGGGGACGGTTCCCCAAGAGACCCAGTACTTC	CASSSKGTVPQETQYF	NA	NA	TRBV5-1	TRBJ2-5
TGTGCCTGGGCCCCTGGACAGGGGACCTTTGGCTACACCTTC	CAWAPGQGTFGYTF	TRBD1	NA	TRBV30	TRBJ1-2
TGTGCCAGCATGGGCGCCGAGGGTTCACCCCTCCACTTT	CASMGAEGSPLHF	NA	NA	TRBV2	TRBJ1-6
TGTGCCAGCAACTCAGCCGGACGAAATACGCAGTATTTT	CASNSAGRNTQYF	NA	NA	TRBV7-9	TRBJ2-3
TGTGCCAGCAGTTACGGGACAGGGGGCGCTTTCCCGCCGGGTTGGACCCAGTACTTC	CASSYGTGGAFPPGWTQYF	TRBD1	NA	TRBV28	TRBJ2-5
TGCAGTGCGTCCCGGGCTAGCACTGAGCAGTTCTTC	CSASRASTEQFF	NA	NA	TRBV20-1	TRBJ2-1
TGCAGCGTTCGTCCGGGACAGGGGACCGGGGAGCTGTTTTTT	CSVRPGQGTGELFF	TRBD1	NA	TRBV29-1	TRBJ2-2
TGTGCCAGCTCACACCTGACTAGCGGGGGATCTTCCGAGCAGTACTTC	CASSHLTSGGSSEQYF	TRBD2	NA	TRBV18	TRBJ2-7
TGTGCCAGCAGTGACGGAAACAATGAGCAGTTCTTC	CASSDGNNEQFF	NA	NA	TRBV6-2/TRBV6-3	TRBJ2-1
TGCAGCGGCCACAGGGGGGCCATGAACACTGAAGCTTTCTTT	CSGHRGAMNTEAFF	TRBD1	NA	TRBV29-1	TRBJ1-1
TGCGCCAGCAGGGGGGGGAACTCTGGGGCCAACGTCCTGACTTTC	CASRGGNSGANVLTF	TRBD2	NA	TRBV10-2	TRBJ2-6
TGTGCCAGCAGCCGCCGGGTCCTCTTCCAGGAGACCCAGTACTTC	CASSRRVLFQETQYF	NA	NA	TRBV7-9	TRBJ2-5
TGTGCCAGCAGCTTAGGGGCAGCGGAGACCCAGTACTTC	CASSLGAAETQYF	NA	few	TRBV11-2	TRBJ2-5
TGCAGCGTGACCACTACCCTGACAGGACCCTACACTGAAGCTTTCTTT	CSVTTTLTGPYTEAFF	NA	NA	TRBV29-1	TRBJ1-1
TGCGCCAGCAGCTTGGTCGGGGGCAGGCCCTACGAGCAGTACTTC	CASSLVGGRPYEQYF	NA	NA	TRBV5-1	TRBJ2-7
TGTGCCAGCAGCACCCCGGACAGGAACTCCTACGAGCAGTACTTC	CASSTPDRNSYEQYF	TRBD1	NA	TRBV5-6	TRBJ2-7
TGTGCCTGGAGTGTGAGAGGGAACACTGAAGCTTTCTTT	CAWSVRGNTEAFF	NA	NA	TRBV30	TRBJ1-1
TGTGCCGGTGGCGGGGGAAACTATGGCTACACCTTC	CAGGGGNYGYTF	NA	NA	TRBV30	TRBJ1-2